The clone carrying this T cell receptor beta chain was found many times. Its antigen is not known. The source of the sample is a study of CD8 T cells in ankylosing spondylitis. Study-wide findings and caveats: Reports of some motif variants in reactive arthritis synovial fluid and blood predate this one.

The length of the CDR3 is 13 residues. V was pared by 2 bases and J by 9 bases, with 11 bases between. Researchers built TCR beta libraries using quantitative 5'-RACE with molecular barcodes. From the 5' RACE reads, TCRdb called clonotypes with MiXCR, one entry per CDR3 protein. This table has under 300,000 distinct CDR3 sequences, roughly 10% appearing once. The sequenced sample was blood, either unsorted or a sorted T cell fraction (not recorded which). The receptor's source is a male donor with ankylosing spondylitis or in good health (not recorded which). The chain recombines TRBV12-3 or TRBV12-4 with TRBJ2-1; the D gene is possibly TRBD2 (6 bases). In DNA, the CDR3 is TGTGCCAGCAGTTTATTCCGGGACTCTGAGCAGTTCTTC. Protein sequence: CASSLFRDSEQFF.